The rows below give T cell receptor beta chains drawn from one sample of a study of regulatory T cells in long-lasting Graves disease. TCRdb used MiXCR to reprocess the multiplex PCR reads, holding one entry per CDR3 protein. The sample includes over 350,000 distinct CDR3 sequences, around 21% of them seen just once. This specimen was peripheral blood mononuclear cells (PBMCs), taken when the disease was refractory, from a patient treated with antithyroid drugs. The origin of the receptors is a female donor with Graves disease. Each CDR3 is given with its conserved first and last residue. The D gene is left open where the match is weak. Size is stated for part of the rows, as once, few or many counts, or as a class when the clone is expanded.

CASSYSKLIGDEQFF,TGTGCCAGCAGTTACTCGAAGTTAATCGGCGATGAGCAGTTCTTC,-,TRBJ2-1,TRBV6-2/TRBV6-3,-
CAISESPGGTLQETQYF,TGTGCCATCAGTGAGTCCCCCGGCGGGACACTCCAAGAGACCCAGTACTTC,many,TRBJ2-5,TRBV10-3,-
CSVLAANTGELFF,TGCAGCGTTTTGGCAGCGAACACCGGGGAGCTGTTTTTT,-,TRBJ2-2,TRBV29-1,-
CASSLGNQGNEQFF,TGTGCCAGCAGCTTGGGGAATCAGGGTAATGAGCAGTTCTTC,few,TRBJ2-1,TRBV5-6,-
CASSLGGYNTEAFF,TGTGCCAGCAGCTTGGGGGGATACAACACTGAAGCTTTCTTT,few,TRBJ1-1,TRBV5-4,-
CASSYGAGYQPQHF,TGTGCCAGCAGTTACGGGGCAGGGTATCAGCCCCAGCATTTT,few,TRBJ1-5,TRBV6-2/TRBV6-3,-
CASSLSPGGWGNQPQHF,TGTGCCAGCAGTTTATCCCCTGGGGGCTGGGGCAATCAGCCCCAGCATTTT,-,TRBJ1-5,TRBV27,-
CAWTRAGTTEAFF,TGTGCCTGGACCCGCGCAGGGACCACTGAAGCTTTCTTT,few,TRBJ1-1,TRBV30,-
CASSSPGTGGFYGYTF,TGTGCCAGCAGCAGCCCCGGGACAGGGGGTTTCTATGGCTACACCTTC,few,TRBJ1-2,TRBV9,TRBD1
CASRDRVSYEQYF,TGTGCCAGCCGGGACAGGGTTTCCTACGAGCAGTACTTC,many,TRBJ2-7,TRBV12-3/TRBV12-4,TRBD1
CASGFYEQYF,TGTGCCAGCGGTTTCTACGAGCAGTACTTC,many,TRBJ2-7,TRBV2,-
CASSLAGDGLAGGETQYF,TGTGCCAGCAGCTTAGCTGGGGACGGACTAGCGGGAGGGGAGACCCAGTACTTC,many,TRBJ2-5,TRBV13,TRBD2
CASRERGTGRYEQYF,TGTGCCAGCAGGGAACGCGGGACAGGGCGCTACGAGCAGTACTTC,-,TRBJ2-7,TRBV6-1,TRBD1
CASSLGAGDNYGYTF,TGTGCCAGCAGCCTGGGGGCAGGGGATAACTATGGCTACACCTTC,many,TRBJ1-2,TRBV7-3,-
CASSPSAGAYEQYF,TGTGCCAGCAGTCCATCGGCGGGAGCCTACGAGCAGTACTTC,few,TRBJ2-7,TRBV7-2,TRBD2
CASSLALGLGTDTQYF,TGCGCCAGCAGCTTGGCGTTGGGACTAGGCACAGATACGCAGTATTTT,-,TRBJ2-3,TRBV5-1,TRBD2
CASSSGGTNEKLFF,TGCGCCAGCAGCTCAGGGGGGACTAATGAAAAACTGTTTTTT,many,TRBJ1-4,TRBV5-1,TRBD1
CAISEPESYEQYF,TGTGCCATCAGTGAACCGGAGTCCTACGAGCAGTACTTC,-,TRBJ2-7,TRBV10-3,-
CASSRDSTNEKLFF,TGTGCCAGCAGCCGGGATTCAACTAATGAAAAACTGTTTTTT,few,TRBJ1-4,TRBV7-2,-
CASSQPPGQGNEKLFF,TGCGCCAGCAGCCAGCCGCCGGGACAGGGGAATGAAAAACTGTTTTTT,-,TRBJ1-4,TRBV4-1,TRBD1
CATRPGLGETQYF,TGTGCCACCCGACCGGGACTGGGAGAAACCCAGTACTTC,few,TRBJ2-5,TRBV6-2/TRBV6-3,-
CASSRLGDQETQYF,TGTGCCAGCAGCAGGCTGGGGGACCAAGAGACCCAGTACTTC,many,TRBJ2-5,TRBV7-9,-
CASSQGQREGRVIQYF,TGTGCCAGCAGCCAAGGCCAGCGGGAGGGCCGGGTGATTCAGTACTTC,few,TRBJ2-4,TRBV3-1,TRBD2